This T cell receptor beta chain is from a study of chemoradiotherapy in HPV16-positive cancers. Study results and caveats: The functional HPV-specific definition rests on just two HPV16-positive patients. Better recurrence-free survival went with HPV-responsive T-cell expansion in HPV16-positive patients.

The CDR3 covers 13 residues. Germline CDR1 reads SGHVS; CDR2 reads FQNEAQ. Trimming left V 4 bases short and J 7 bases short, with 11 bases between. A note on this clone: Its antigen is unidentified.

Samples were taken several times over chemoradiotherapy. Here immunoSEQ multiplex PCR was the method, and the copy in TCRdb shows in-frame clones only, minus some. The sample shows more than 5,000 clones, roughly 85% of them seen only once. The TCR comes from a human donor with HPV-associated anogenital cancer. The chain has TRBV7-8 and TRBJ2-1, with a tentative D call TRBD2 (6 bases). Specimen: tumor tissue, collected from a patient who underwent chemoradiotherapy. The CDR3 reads CASSWGVGNEQFF. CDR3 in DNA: TGTGCCAGCAGCTGGGGGGTTGGGAATGAGCAGTTCTTC.